One and the same sample provided the 31 T cell receptor beta chains below, sequenced in a study of radiotherapy plus CTLA-4 blockade in lung cancer. The repertoire was sequenced with immunoSEQ multiplex PCR; TCRdb's copy has only in-frame clones and lacks some. The sample lists around 78,000 clones, roughly 79% occurring once. The sample in question was peripheral blood, obtained from a patient treated with radiotherapy plus ipilimumab. The receptors shown here come from a human donor with non-small cell lung cancer who had a partial response to radiotherapy plus ipilimumab. Some clones in this sample may be carry-over from other donors' samples.

The V and J genes are TRBV27 and TRBJ2-2; TRBD1 aligns across 7 bases. The V and J ends lost 4 bases and 8 bases, in that order; junction bases with no gene match: 7. Germline-derived CDR1 and CDR2 are MNHEY and SMNVEV (reference sequence). This CDR3 comprises 14 residues. The CDR3 bases are TGTGCCAGCAGTTCCCACAGGGGTGAAGGGGAGCTGTTTTTT. It yields the protein CASSSHRGEGELFF.

The chain has TRBV2 and TRBJ2-5; possible D gene TRBD2, 5 bases. Germline V gene sequence: CDR1 SNHLY, CDR2 FYNNEI. CDR3 length: 14 amino acids. Trimming took 8 bases from V and 5 from J, leaving 18 bases between them. Here the CDR3 DNA reads TGTGCCAGCCAGAAAACGGTCCCGGGGGAGACCCAGTACTTC. It translates to CASQKTVPGETQYF.

This clone was seen only a few times. V and J are TRBV19 and TRBJ2-5; 8 bases are shared with TRBD1. CDR1 LNHDA and CDR2 SQIVND come from the germline V gene (reference sequence). The CDR3 sequence is 14 residues long. V was clipped by 3 bases and J by 11 bases; unmatched bases: 11. This CDR3 reads CASSIGGGNRGQYF. The CDR3 DNA follows: TGTGCCAGTAGTATTGGTGGGGGAAACAGGGGGCAGTACTTC.

V gene TRBV6-5 combines with J gene TRBJ2-7, with TRBD1 matching 8 bases. Germline V gives CDR1 MNHEY, CDR2 SVGAGI. CDR3 length: 14 amino acids. The V segment lost 5 bases and the J segment 3 bases; nucleotides outside the gene matches: 6. For the CDR3, the DNA is TGTGCCAGCAGTGGGCGGGACAGGCTCTACGAGCAGTACTTC. Its translation: CASSGRDRLYEQYF.

V and J are TRBV2 and TRBJ1-1; D not certain. In germline, CDR1 is SNHLY, CDR2 FYNNEI. This CDR3 spans 12 amino acids. Deletions cut 4 bases from V and 5 bases from J, with 8 bases between. CDR3 loop: CASSGPGTEAFF. The CDR3 coding sequence is TGTGCCAGCAGTGGTCCGGGTACTGAAGCTTTCTTT.

The V call is TRBV18, the J call TRBJ2-1; TRBD2 aligns across 8 bases. Germline trimming cut 3 bases from V and 7 bases from J; bases unmatched to any gene: 8. CDR3 size: 15 residues. Germline CDR1 and CDR2: KGHSH and LQKENI. CDR3 sequence: CASSPAGGPLNEQFF. CDR3 sequence (DNA): TGTGCCAGCTCACCGGCGGGGGGCCCGCTTAATGAGCAGTTCTTC.

This clone was observed a handful of times. This chain uses TRBV13 with TRBJ1-1, with 11 bases lining up with TRBD1. V lost 4 bases, J lost 5 bases, and 12 bases stayed unmatched. CDR3 length: 17 amino acids. From germline, CDR1 is PRHDT and CDR2 FYEKMQ (reference sequence). This CDR3 is CASSSAVGQGAGTEAFF. As DNA, the CDR3 is TGTGCCAGCAGCTCCGCCGTAGGACAGGGGGCTGGGACTGAAGCTTTCTTT.

This chain links TRBV4-3 with TRBJ2-7; D may be TRBD1 (6 bases). Trimming left V 1 base short and J 3 bases short, with 13 bases between. CDR3 size: 15 residues. Germline lookup yields CDR1 LGHNA and CDR2 YSLEER. The CDR3 nucleotides are TGCGCCAGCAGCCAAGTCTGGGACACTAACTACGAGCAGTACTTC. It is translated as CASSQVWDTNYEQYF.

J is TRBJ2-1 and V is TRBV13; D perhaps matches TRBD2 (5 bases). This CDR3 is 11 amino acids long. Germline lookup yields CDR1 PRHDT and CDR2 FYEKMQ (reference sequence). V was clipped by 3 bases and J by 9 bases, with 6 bases between them. DNA for the CDR3: TGTGCCAGCAGCTTCGCGGGTGAGCAGTTCTTC. It is translated as CASSFAGEQFF.

Here the CDR3 DNA reads TGTGCCAGCAGTATGGACAGGGCGTGGAACAATGAGCAGTTCTTC. Amino acids: CASSMDRAWNNEQFF. V and J are TRBV2 and TRBJ2-1; TRBD1 agrees at 8 bases. V dropped 5 bases and J dropped 5; count of bases not matched to a gene: 8. The germline gives CDR1 SNHLY, CDR2 FYNNEI. CDR3 length: 15 residues.

The J gene is TRBJ2-1, the V gene TRBV18; 8 nucleotides match TRBD2. There are 16 residues in the CDR3. The ends lost 2 bases at V and 2 bases at J; junction bases unmatched: 5. Germline V lookup: CDR1 KGHSH, CDR2 LQKENI. CDR3 sequence reads: CASSPALAEAYNEQFF. The DNA of the CDR3 is TGTGCCAGCTCACCAGCACTAGCGGAGGCCTACAATGAGCAGTTCTTC.

The chain joins TRBV18 to TRBJ1-1, with D possibly being TRBD1 (6 bases). The length of the CDR3 is 16 residues. Germline V gives CDR1 KGHSH, CDR2 LQKENI. Trimming removed 1 base at V and 1 base at J, with 13 bases between. The CDR3 DNA reads TGTGCCAGCTCACCACGGACCGCGACAGGGAACACTGAAGCTTTCTTT. Translating it yields CASSPRTATGNTEAFF.

DNA of the CDR3: TGCGCCAGCAGCTTGAGAGCGGGCGCGAACACCGGGGAGCTGTTTTTT. The encoded protein is CASSLRAGANTGELFF. The chain is built from TRBV5-1 and TRBJ2-2; tentatively, D is TRBD2 (6 bases). The germline CDR1 and CDR2 sequences are SGHRS and YFSETQ. The CDR3 consists of 16 residues. V was trimmed by 1 base and J by 0 bases, leaving 10 bases between them.

This clone occurred once. The chain joins TRBV4-2 to TRBJ1-2, with D unresolved. Germline V gives CDR1 LGHNA, CDR2 YNFKEQ. This CDR3 spans 13 amino acids. V lost 0 bases to trimming and J lost 5 bases, with 7 bases between them. CDR3 nucleotides: TGTGCCAGCAGCCAAGACGGTTTATATGGCTACACCTTC. It specifies CASSQDGLYGYTF.

The chain employs TRBV19 and TRBJ1-2; TRBD1 aligns across 9 bases. After removal of 5 bases from V and 7 bases from J, the junction contained 5 bases not matched to a gene. This CDR3 is 13 amino acids long. Germline-derived CDR1 and CDR2 are LNHDA and SQIVND (reference sequence). CDR3 nucleotide sequence: TGTGCCAGTAGTGTCGGGACAGGGATTGGCTACACCTTC. Its translation is CASSVGTGIGYTF. Supplemented by reference TRBV19 and TRBJ1-2, the full variable domain reads DGGITQSPKYLFRKEGQNVTLSCEQNLNHDAMYWYRQDPGQGLRLIYYSQIVNDFQKGDIAEGYSVSREKKESFPLTVTSAQKNPTAFYLCASSVGTGIGYTFGSGTRLTVV.

The V call is TRBV28, the J call TRBJ2-3, with 8 bases aligning to TRBD1. Germline V gene lookup returns CDR1 MDHEN and CDR2 SYDVKM. The CDR3 contains 11 residues. Losses at the gene ends were 5 bases for V and 14 bases for J; bases not matched to a gene: 6. The CDR3 reads CASSPRDRMYF. CDR3 DNA: TGTGCCAGCAGTCCCCGGGACAGGATGTATTTT.

The chain recombines TRBV15 with TRBJ2-7; 9 nucleotides match TRBD2. The CDR3 has 16 residues. With V trimmed by 0 bases and J by 4 bases, 7 bases remained unmatched. From germline, CDR1 is LNHNV and CDR2 YYDKDF (reference sequence). CDR3 protein: CATSRDGSGRLYEQYF. CDR3 in DNA: TGTGCCACCAGCAGAGATGGTAGCGGGAGATTGTACGAGCAGTACTTC.

V usage is TRBV28 and J usage is TRBJ1-4; maybe TRBD1 (5 bases). CDR3 length: 14 amino acids. Germline loops: CDR1 MDHEN, CDR2 SYDVKM. V lost 7 bases and J 10 bases, leaving 19 bases between the germline ends. The CDR3 spells CASTFGGRAGKLFF. In nucleotides, the CDR3 is TGTGCCAGCACCTTTGGGGGGAGGGCTGGAAAACTGTTTTTT. Drawing the rest from reference TRBV28 and TRBJ1-4, the complete variable domain is DVKVTQSSRYLVKRTGEKVFLECVQDMDHENMFWYRQDPGLGLRLIYFSYDVKMKEKGDIPEGYSVSREKKERFSLILESASTNQTSMYLCASTFGGRAGKLFFGSGTQLSVL.

The chain combines TRBV5-6 with TRBJ2-4; 9 nucleotides match TRBD2. The junction had 5 bases not matched to a gene; V was cut back by 1 base and J by 6 bases. CDR1 is SGHDT, CDR2 YYEEEE, per germline. The CDR3 spans 15 residues. The CDR3 loop reads CASSLLAGGGNIQYF. The CDR3 DNA follows: TGTGCCAGCAGCTTGCTGGCGGGAGGGGGAAACATTCAGTACTTC.

This clone was recorded a few times. J is TRBJ2-3 and V is TRBV11-2; 8 positions agree with TRBD2. Unmatched junction bases numbered 1, after V lost 1 base and J lost 1 base. CDR1 is SGHAT and CDR2 is FQNNGV in the germline V gene. This CDR3 spans 15 amino acids. The CDR3 region is CASSLGAGGTDTQYF. CDR3 nucleotide sequence: TGTGCCAGCAGCTTAGGAGCGGGGGGCACAGATACGCAGTATTTT.

The V gene is TRBV19, the J gene TRBJ2-2, with a possible D match to TRBD1 (6 bases). V lost 7 bases and J lost 4, with 19 bases in between. CDR3 length equals 16 residues. Germline V gives CDR1 LNHDA, CDR2 SQIVND (reference sequence). CDR3 residues: CASTNSGQGFTGELFF. The CDR3 DNA reads as TGTGCCAGTACCAATTCGGGGCAGGGGTTCACCGGGGAGCTGTTTTTT.

The V gene is TRBV28, the J gene TRBJ2-6, with 10 bases lining up with TRBD1. Unmatched junction bases numbered 6, after V lost 10 bases and J lost 0 bases. CDR3 size: 16 residues. Germline V gene sequence: CDR1 MDHEN, CDR2 SYDVKM. This CDR3 is CAINRQGASGANVLTF. DNA for the CDR3: TGTGCCATCAATAGACAGGGGGCCTCTGGGGCCAACGTCCTGACTTTC.

The rearrangement joins TRBV6-6 to TRBJ2-2; a possible D gene is TRBD1 (5 bases). Germline V CDR1 and CDR2: MNHNY, SVGAGI (reference sequence). The CDR3 is 15 amino acids. V was cut by 0 bases and J by 4 bases, with 9 bases left in between. In DNA, the CDR3 is TGTGCCAGCAGTTACTCGCAGGGTGGCACCGGGGAGCTGTTTTTT. Residues: CASSYSQGGTGELFF.

About this clone itself: The junction and the germline gene differ at one end; a read error may be behind it. V gene TRBV19 combines with J gene TRBJ2-1; 8 bases are a match to TRBD1. CDR3 length equals 14 residues. Germline values: CDR1 LNHDA, CDR2 SQIVND (reference sequence). CDR3 protein: CASIRDRSSNEQFF. CDR3 nucleotides: TGTGCCAGTATCCGGGACAGGTCCTCCAATGAGCAGTTCTTC. Supplemented by reference TRBV19 and TRBJ2-1, the full variable domain reads DGGITQSPKYLFRKEGQNVTLSCEQNLNHDAMYWYRQDPGQGLRLIYYSQIVNDFQKGDIAEGYSVSREKKESFPLTVTSAQKNPTAFYLCASIRDRSSNEQFFGPGTRLTVL.

This chain links TRBV5-1 with TRBJ2-4, with D uncertain. Trimming shortened V by 3 bases and J by 7 bases, and 14 bases separated the two germline ends. Germline V gene lookup returns CDR1 SGHRS and CDR2 YFSETQ. The CDR3 runs 14 residues. DNA for the CDR3: TGCGCCAGCAGCTCCACCGGTGCCGTCAACATTCAGTACTTC. Its translation is CASSSTGAVNIQYF. Filled out from reference TRBV5-1 and TRBJ2-4, the complete variable domain reads KAGVTQTPRYLIKTRGQQVTLSCSPISGHRSVSWYQQTPGQGLQFLFEYFSETQRNKGNFPGRFSGRQFSNSRSEMNVSTLELGDSALYLCASSSTGAVNIQYFGAGTRLSVL.

This chain joins TRBV7-2 and TRBJ2-2; tentatively, D is TRBD1 (5 bases). This CDR3 region has 16 residues. V shed 2 bases and J shed 0 bases, with 10 bases lying between them. Germline V gives CDR1 SGHTA, CDR2 FQGNSA. Here the CDR3 reads CASSLQAGSNTGELFF. CDR3 DNA: TGTGCCAGCAGCTTACAGGCAGGGTCGAACACCGGGGAGCTGTTTTTT.

The chain has TRBV6-5 and TRBJ2-1; possible D gene TRBD1, 5 bases. The CDR3 runs 15 residues. The germline V gene has CDR1 MNHEY and CDR2 SVGAGI. V lost 6 bases and J 7 bases, leaving 19 bases between the germline ends. The CDR3 DNA follows: TGTGCCAGCAGCCTAACCCCAGGGTTAAGGAATGAGCAGTTCTTC. This encodes CASSLTPGLRNEQFF.

The rearrangement uses TRBV18 and TRBJ2-7, with 13 bases fitting TRBD2. Trimming took 3 bases from V and 3 from J; bases not matched to a gene: 14. Per the germline V gene, CDR1 is KGHSH and CDR2 is LQKENI. This CDR3 spans 19 amino acids. DNA of the CDR3: TGTGCCAGCTCACCCTCAGGACTAGCGGGAGCCATAGGATACTACGAGCAGTACTTC. Protein sequence: CASSPSGLAGAIGYYEQYF.

This clone occurred once. The genes are TRBV7-6 and TRBJ2-1, with D perhaps matching TRBD1 (5 bases). The CDR3 covers 15 residues. CDR1 is SGHVS, CDR2 FNYEAQ, per germline. V gave up 3 bases and J gave up 0 bases, with 9 bases separating them. In nucleotides, the CDR3 is TGTGCCAGCAGCTTCGTAGGGGACTCCTACAATGAGCAGTTCTTC. As protein: CASSFVGDSYNEQFF.

The chain employs TRBV19 and TRBJ2-5, with 16 bases that match TRBD2. In germline, CDR1 is LNHDA, CDR2 SQIVND (reference sequence). The V gene end was trimmed by 3 bases and the J gene end by 2 bases; junction bases not matched to a gene: 6. CDR3 length: 18 residues. CDR3 bases: TGTGCCAGTAGTATGGCGGGACTAGCGGGGGGGGCTCAAGAGACCCAGTACTTC. It codes for CASSMAGLAGGAQETQYF.

The rearrangement joins TRBV19 to TRBJ2-1, with TRBD2 identical over 9 bases. The CDR3 length is 15 residues. With 3 bases clipped from V and 4 bases from J, the junction kept 4 bases outside the gene matches. Germline values: CDR1 LNHDA, CDR2 SQIVND (reference sequence). CDR3 DNA sequence: TGTGCCAGTAGTATGATAGCGGGGGTATACAATGAGCAGTTCTTC. Its translation is CASSMIAGVYNEQFF.